The next 31 T cell receptor beta chains were all read from a single sample in a study of T-cell reconstitution after alpha-beta-depleted transplantation in children. Preparing the TCRbeta library involved the use of unique molecular identifiers. TCRdb re-called the PCR reads through MiXCR, storing one row per CDR3 protein. The sample lists about a million distinct CDR3 sequences, 25% to 35% occurring once. Specimen: PBMCs, mostly from graft donor cells, collected 360 days after TCRalphabeta/CD19-depleted stem cell transplant. Receptors were obtained from a boy under two years old who had a stem cell transplant for SCID, so the T cells may come from the graft donor.

Only a few counts were recorded for this clonotype. The chain is built from TRBV21-1 and TRBJ2-5; the D call TRBD2 from the table was never checked on the DNA. TRBV21-1 is labeled a pseudogene. This CDR3 region has 14 residues. The CDR3 is CASSTTSFQETQYF. The CDR3 nucleotides read TGTGCCAGCAGCACCACTAGCTTCCAAGAGACCCAGTACTTC.

This clonotype was counted between two and nine times. The CDR3 DNA follows: TGTGCCAGCAGTCAAGGTATCCCTGGGGTGTACGAGCAGTACTTC. It yields the protein CASSQGIPGVYEQYF. The chain joins TRBV12-3 or TRBV12-4 to TRBJ2-7; no clear D. The CDR3 contains 15 residues. Trimming took off 5 bases at V and 4 bases at J, with 18 bases between the two ends.

The chain employs TRBV20-1 and TRBJ2-5; D gene ambiguous. The germline gives CDR1 DFQATT, CDR2 SNEGSKA (reference sequence). V was pared by 1 base and J by 5 bases, with 14 bases between. The CDR3 has 14 residues. The CDR3 DNA follows: TGCAGTGCTAGAGCTGGACCCCCCGGGGAGACCCAGTACTTC. Amino acid sequence: CSARAGPPGETQYF.

The rearrangement joins TRBV4-2 to TRBJ2-1, with TRBD2 identical over 10 bases. V trimming: 9 bases; J trimming: 3 bases; junction bases outside the gene matches: 5. Germline CDR1 reads LGHNA; CDR2 reads YNFKEQ. The CDR3 extends over 14 amino acids. The CDR3: CASIAGGIYNEQFF. The CDR3 DNA reads TGTGCCAGTATAGCGGGGGGAATCTACAATGAGCAGTTCTTC.

CDR3 amino acids: CSARDWGLAGGRSYNEQFF. The CDR3 DNA sequence: TGCAGTGCTAGAGATTGGGGACTAGCGGGGGGTCGCTCCTACAATGAGCAGTTCTTC. The chain is built from TRBV20-1 and TRBJ2-1; 15 nucleotides align to TRBD2. The CDR3 consists of 19 residues. CDR1 is DFQATT, CDR2 SNEGSKA, per germline (reference sequence). Unmatched junction bases numbered 6, after V lost 0 bases and J lost 0 bases.

This clonotype was observed a few times. The chain carries TRBV12-3 or TRBV12-4 and TRBJ2-3, with D unclear. CDR3 length: 15 amino acids. Trimming removed 3 bases at V and 2 bases at J, with 12 bases between. The CDR3 DNA sequence: TGTGCCAGCAGTTTTCGACAAATCAACACAGATACGCAGTATTTT. Encoded protein: CASSFRQINTDTQYF.

V usage is TRBV20-1 and J usage is TRBJ1-2, with D possibly being TRBD1 (5 bases). This CDR3 contains 16 residues. Per the germline V gene, CDR1 is DFQATT and CDR2 is SNEGSKA (reference sequence). V lost 0 bases and J 2 bases, leaving 16 bases between the germline ends. CDR3 amino acids: CSARDFKGHPNYGYTF. CDR3 coding DNA: TGCAGTGCTAGAGATTTTAAGGGGCACCCAAACTATGGCTACACCTTC.

The sample holds a few counts of this clonotype. The chain employs TRBV12-5 and TRBJ2-1; 8 nucleotides match TRBD2. The junction had 7 bases not matched to a gene; V was cut back by 6 bases and J by 0 bases. The CDR3 length is 16 residues. Germline CDR1 LGHNT, CDR2 FRNRAP. The CDR3 DNA reads TGTGCTAGTGGCTCACAGCGGGGGACCTCCTACAATGAGCAGTTCTTC. It specifies CASGSQRGTSYNEQFF.

The chain is built from TRBV6-6 and TRBJ2-7, with D unclear. The germline CDR1 and CDR2 sequences are MNHNY and SVGAGI (reference sequence). Trimming took off 0 bases at V and 7 bases at J, with 10 bases between the two ends. CDR3 size: 13 residues. The CDR3 loop reads CASSYSDQEEQYF. For the CDR3, the DNA is TGTGCCAGCAGTTACTCGGACCAGGAAGAGCAGTACTTC.

This chain uses TRBV7-2 with TRBJ2-5, with D possibly matching TRBD2 (7 bases). The CDR3 loop spans 17 amino acids. CDR1 is SGHTA, CDR2 FQGNSA, per germline. V lost 5 bases to trimming and J lost 5 bases, with 24 bases between them. The CDR3 DNA reads TGTGCCAGCAGCCGCGTTTGGGGGGGGCTCCAGCGGGAGACCCAGTACTTC. It specifies CASSRVWGGLQRETQYF.

This clonotype occurred a few times. The CDR3 here is CSASGGGQYF. Written as DNA, the CDR3 is TGCAGTGCTAGTGGCGGTGGGCAGTACTTC. The V and J genes are TRBV20-1 and TRBJ2-7, with D uncertain. The CDR3 sequence is 10 residues long. Germline CDR1 DFQATT, CDR2 SNEGSKA (reference sequence). V gave up 3 bases and J gave up 9 bases, with 9 bases separating them.

V usage is TRBV10-3 and J usage is TRBJ1-5; TRBD1 is a possible D gene (6 bases). CDR1 is ENHRY, CDR2 SYGVKD, per germline. Trimming left V 2 bases short and J 5 bases short, with 28 bases between. CDR3 length: 20 residues. The CDR3 sequence: CAISEARIGTRRDQYQPQHF. The CDR3 nucleotides read TGTGCCATCAGTGAGGCTCGGATCGGGACACGAAGGGATCAATATCAGCCCCAGCATTTT.

This chain joins TRBV15 and TRBJ2-3; D is unclear. This CDR3 is built from 14 residues. The V gene's germline CDR1 is LNHNV and CDR2 YYDKDF (reference sequence). Trimming took 5 bases from V and 6 from J, leaving 15 bases between them. The CDR3 coding sequence is TGTGCCACCAGCCTGTTGAACTCATGGGATACGCAGTATTTT. Protein: CATSLLNSWDTQYF.

The CDR3 DNA reads as TGTGCCAGCAGCCATACCCGGAGAGTGACTGAAGCTTTCTTT. Amino acid sequence: CASSHTRRVTEAFF. The chain links TRBV11-1 to TRBJ1-1, with unresolved D. In germline, CDR1 is SGHAT, CDR2 FQDESV (reference sequence). Trimming left V 5 bases short and J 5 bases short, with 15 bases between. CDR3 length: 14 residues.

The chain combines TRBV19 with TRBJ1-5; D is unresolved. The CDR3 length is 16 residues. Looked up from germline, CDR1 is LNHDA and CDR2 is SQIVND (reference sequence). The V and J ends lost 6 bases and 5 bases respectively, with 20 bases between them. CDR3 sequence: CASSPSDWRSDQPQHF. The CDR3 nucleotides read TGTGCCAGTAGCCCCTCTGACTGGAGGAGCGATCAGCCCCAGCATTTT.

This chain links TRBV2 with TRBJ2-3; unclear D gene. Germline CDR1 SNHLY, CDR2 FYNNEI. V was trimmed by 9 bases and J by 0 bases, leaving 22 bases between them. This CDR3 is built from 17 residues. For the CDR3, the DNA is TGTGCCAGTGAAACGTTGATAAGGGAAACTAGCACAGATACGCAGTATTTT. Translated, it gives CASETLIRETSTDTQYF. Based on the CDR3 plus reference TRBV2 and TRBJ2-3, the full variable domain is EPEVTQTPSHQVTQMGQEVILRCVPISNHLYFYWYRQILGQKVEFLVSFYNNEISEKSEIFDDQFSVERPDGSNFTLKIRSTKLEDSAMYFCASETLIRETSTDTQYFGPGTRLTVL.

The table lists this clonotype with a few counts. The rearrangement uses TRBV12-3 or TRBV12-4 and TRBJ2-3; the D gene is possibly TRBD2 (5 bases). V lost 5 bases to trimming and J lost 1 base, with 13 bases between them. This CDR3 contains 15 residues. CDR3 loop: CASSPTARGTDTQYF. In DNA form, the CDR3 reads TGTGCCAGCAGTCCTACAGCGAGGGGCACAGATACGCAGTATTTT.

This clonotype was detected a few times. The chain uses TRBV5-1 and TRBJ1-1; D is ambiguous. Germline loops: CDR1 SGHRS, CDR2 YFSETQ. Trimming removed 2 bases from V and 1 base from J, with 9 bases in between. This CDR3 region has 14 residues. CDR3 DNA sequence: TGCGCCAGCAGCTTTCCTTCAGGGAACACTGAAGCTTTCTTT. Its protein is CASSFPSGNTEAFF.

This clonotype occurred a few times. The gene calls are TRBV5-1 and TRBJ1-1; D is undetermined. Trimming removed 1 base at V and 1 base at J, with 17 bases between. Germline V gives CDR1 SGHRS, CDR2 YFSETQ. The CDR3 runs to 17 residues. This chain's CDR3 is CASSLTLVVHPNTEAFF. The CDR3 DNA is TGCGCCAGCAGCTTGACTCTGGTTGTGCACCCGAACACTGAAGCTTTCTTT.

This clonotype has just a few counts. This sequence joins TRBV12-3 or TRBV12-4 and TRBJ1-1; D unclear. V was pared by 4 bases and J by 5 bases, with 11 bases between. The CDR3 spans 13 residues. CDR3 DNA sequence: TGTGCCAGCAGTTCGCACAGCGAAACTGAAGCTTTCTTT. Protein product: CASSSHSETEAFF.

This clonotype was counted between two and nine times. V and J are TRBV4-1 and TRBJ2-5, with D uncertain. CDR3 size: 15 residues. Deletions cut 1 base from V and 4 bases from J, with 13 bases between. Germline CDR1 is MGHRA and CDR2 is YSYEKL. CDR3 loop: CASSQGSGIGETQYF. The CDR3 region has the DNA TGCGCCAGCAGCCAAGGTTCGGGTATCGGAGAGACCCAGTACTTC.

This clonotype was seen more than once but under ten times. The rearrangement links TRBV28 to TRBJ2-3; 9 nucleotides line up with TRBD2. With 3 bases clipped from V and 1 base from J, the junction kept 8 bases outside the gene matches. The CDR3 loop spans 17 amino acids. Germline CDR1 MDHEN, CDR2 SYDVKM. For the CDR3, the DNA is TGTGCCAGCAGTTTTAACAAGCGGGGGGTCCGCACAGATACGCAGTATTTT. Translation gives CASSFNKRGVRTDTQYF.

The rearrangement joins TRBV24-1 to TRBJ2-5, with D possibly being TRBD1 or TRBD2 (6 bases each). CDR1 is KGHDR and CDR2 is SFDVKD in the germline V gene. The V and J ends lost 9 bases and 4 bases respectively, with 14 bases between them. The CDR3 consists of 13 residues. The CDR3 loop reads CATAGTQGETQYF. The CDR3 DNA sequence: TGTGCCACCGCGGGGACACAGGGAGAGACCCAGTACTTC.

The J gene is TRBJ2-1, the V gene TRBV18; 7 nucleotides line up with TRBD1. The CDR3 sequence is 16 residues long. The V and J ends lost 3 bases and 7 bases, in that order; junction bases with no gene match: 12. The germline gives CDR1 KGHSH, CDR2 LQKENI. The CDR3 spells CASSPSSGQLFNEQFF. The CDR3 DNA reads as TGTGCCAGCTCACCGAGCTCGGGACAGCTCTTTAATGAGCAGTTCTTC.

The chain links TRBV4-1 to TRBJ2-2, with D perhaps matching TRBD1 or TRBD2 (5 bases each). The CDR3 is 14 amino acids. In germline, CDR1 is MGHRA, CDR2 YSYEKL. Trimming left V 1 base short and J 9 bases short, with 12 bases between. CDR3 residues: CASSQALQGRELFF. The CDR3 DNA reads TGCGCCAGCAGCCAAGCCTTGCAGGGACGGGAGCTGTTTTTT.

CDR3 residues: CATSRDTVGGTSGKDYEQYF. The CDR3 DNA follows: TGTGCCACCAGCAGAGATACGGTGGGGGGGACTAGCGGAAAGGACTACGAGCAGTACTTC. This sequence joins TRBV15 and TRBJ2-7; 11 nucleotides match TRBD2. The CDR3 is 20 residues long. V dropped 0 bases and J dropped 3; count of bases not matched to a gene: 16. Germline V gene sequence: CDR1 LNHNV, CDR2 YYDKDF (reference sequence).

The rearrangement links TRBV2 to TRBJ1-3; no clear D gene. Trimming took 4 bases from V and 4 from J, leaving 11 bases between them. CDR3 size: 14 residues. From germline, CDR1 is SNHLY and CDR2 FYNNEI. CDR3 sequence: CASSAGIDGNTIYF. The CDR3 nucleotides are TGTGCCAGCAGTGCGGGAATTGACGGAAACACCATATATTTT.

This clonotype was counted only a few times. The rearrangement links TRBV29-1 to TRBJ2-7; 9 nucleotides align to TRBD2. There are 13 residues in the CDR3. J gave up 7 bases and V 4 bases, and 8 bases lay outside the gene matches. Germline V gives CDR1 SQVTM, CDR2 ANQGSEA. The CDR3 reads CSVVAGAKREQYF. For the CDR3, the DNA is TGCAGCGTTGTAGCGGGGGCAAAGAGGGAGCAGTACTTC.

This chain connects TRBV7-7 to TRBJ2-5; D ambiguous. The CDR3 loop spans 14 amino acids. Trimming shortened V by 2 bases and J by 7 bases, and 14 bases separated the two germline ends. Germline V gene sequence: CDR1 SSHAT, CDR2 FNYEAQ (reference sequence). This CDR3 reads CASSLSVAWGTQYF. In DNA form, the CDR3 reads TGTGCCAGCAGCTTATCGGTTGCGTGGGGGACCCAGTACTTC.

The V and J genes are TRBV19 and TRBJ2-5, with TRBD1 identical over 7 bases. CDR3 length: 15 amino acids. J gave up 5 bases and V 6 bases, and 12 bases lay outside the gene matches. Looked up from germline, CDR1 is LNHDA and CDR2 is SQIVND (reference sequence). The CDR3 region is CASSRGQSLGETQYF. As DNA, the CDR3 is TGTGCCAGTAGCCGGGGACAGTCCTTAGGGGAGACCCAGTACTTC.

The gene calls are TRBV4-2 and TRBJ2-1, with TRBD2 matching 14 bases. Per the germline V gene, CDR1 is LGHNA and CDR2 is YNFKEQ. V lost 4 bases, J lost 8 bases, and 10 bases stayed unmatched. CDR3 length: 17 amino acids. The CDR3 here is CASSPRLAGGVWDEQFF. DNA for the CDR3: TGTGCCAGCAGCCCTCGACTAGCGGGGGGGGTATGGGATGAGCAGTTCTTC.